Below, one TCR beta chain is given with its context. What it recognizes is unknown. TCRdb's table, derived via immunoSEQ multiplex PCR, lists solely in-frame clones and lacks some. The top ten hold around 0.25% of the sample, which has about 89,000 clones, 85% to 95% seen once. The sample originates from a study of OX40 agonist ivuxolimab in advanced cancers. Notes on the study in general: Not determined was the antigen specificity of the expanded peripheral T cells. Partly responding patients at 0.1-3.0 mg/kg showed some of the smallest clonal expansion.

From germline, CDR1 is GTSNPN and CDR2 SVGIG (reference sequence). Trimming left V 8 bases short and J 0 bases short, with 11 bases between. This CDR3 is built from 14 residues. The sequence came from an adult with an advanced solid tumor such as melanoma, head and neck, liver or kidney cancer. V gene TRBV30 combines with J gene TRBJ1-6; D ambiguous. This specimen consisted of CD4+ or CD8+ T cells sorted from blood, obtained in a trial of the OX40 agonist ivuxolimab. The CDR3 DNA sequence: TGTGCCCTGTTGGGGAACTCCTATAATTCACCCCTCCACTTT. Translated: CALLGNSYNSPLHF.